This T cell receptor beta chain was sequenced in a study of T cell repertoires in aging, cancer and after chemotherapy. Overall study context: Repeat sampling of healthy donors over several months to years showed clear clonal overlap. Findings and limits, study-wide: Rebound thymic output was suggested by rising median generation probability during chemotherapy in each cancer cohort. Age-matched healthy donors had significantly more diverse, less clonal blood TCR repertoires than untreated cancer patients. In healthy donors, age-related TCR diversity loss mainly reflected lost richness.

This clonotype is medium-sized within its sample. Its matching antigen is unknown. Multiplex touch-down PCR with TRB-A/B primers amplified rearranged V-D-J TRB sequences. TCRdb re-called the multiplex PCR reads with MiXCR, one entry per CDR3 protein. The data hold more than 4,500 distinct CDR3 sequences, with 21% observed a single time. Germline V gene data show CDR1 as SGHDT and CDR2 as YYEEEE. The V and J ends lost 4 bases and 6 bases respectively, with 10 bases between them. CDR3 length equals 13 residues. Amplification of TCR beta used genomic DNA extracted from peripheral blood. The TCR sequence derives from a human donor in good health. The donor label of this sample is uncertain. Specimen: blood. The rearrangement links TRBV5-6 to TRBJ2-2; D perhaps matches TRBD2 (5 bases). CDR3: CASSPRRSGELFF. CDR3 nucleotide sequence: TGTGCCAGCAGCCCCCGGAGGTCCGGGGAGCTGTTTTTT.